This TCR beta chain was identified during a study of blood T cell repertoires in COVID-19. Background on the study: The United States, Italy and Spain were the sources of the acute and convalescent COVID-19 samples.

The data were produced by immunoSEQ multiplex PCR, yet TCRdb's version contains in-frame clones alone and is incomplete. The sample has 150,000 to 200,000 clones, about 86% seen once. CDR3 length: 15 residues. Germline lookup yields CDR1 SGHRS and CDR2 YFSETQ. V was pared by 4 bases and J by 5 bases, with 4 bases of the junction left unmatched. The sequence came from a human donor with acute or convalescent COVID-19. The donor label of this sample is uncertain. The gene calls are TRBV5-1 and TRBJ2-1; 12 nucleotides match TRBD1. The sequencing sample was made of peripheral blood. The CDR3 nucleotides read TGCGCCAGCAGCCGGGGACAGGGGGCGGACAATGAGCAGTTCTTC. Translating gives CASSRGQGADNEQFF.